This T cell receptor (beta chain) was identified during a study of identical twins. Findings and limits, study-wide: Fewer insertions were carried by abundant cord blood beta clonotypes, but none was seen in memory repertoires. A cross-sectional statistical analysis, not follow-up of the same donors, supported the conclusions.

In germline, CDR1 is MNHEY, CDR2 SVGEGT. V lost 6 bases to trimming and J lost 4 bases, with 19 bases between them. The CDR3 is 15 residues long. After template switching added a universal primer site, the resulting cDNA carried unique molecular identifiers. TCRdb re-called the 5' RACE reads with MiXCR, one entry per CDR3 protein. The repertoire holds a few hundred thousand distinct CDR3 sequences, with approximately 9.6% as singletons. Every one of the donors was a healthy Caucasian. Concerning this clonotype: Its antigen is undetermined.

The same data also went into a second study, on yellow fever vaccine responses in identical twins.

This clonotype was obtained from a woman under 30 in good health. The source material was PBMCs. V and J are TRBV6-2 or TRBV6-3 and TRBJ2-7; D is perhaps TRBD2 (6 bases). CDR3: CASRNGRPTPYEQYF. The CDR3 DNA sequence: TGTGCCAGCAGGAATGGGAGGCCGACTCCTTACGAGCAGTACTTC.